The 10 T cell receptor beta chains below come from one sample, sequenced in a study of T-cell memory formation after mild COVID-19 (dated by TCRdb to the early 2020s). The library relied on 5' RACE. Sequencer: Illumina NovaSeq 6000. TCRdb reworked the public reads: Q25 trimming with fastp, MiXCR clone assembly, productive beta chains retained. All rows with the same CDR3 protein become a single entry with the most common DNA and genes. The sample table shows about 260,000 distinct CDR3 sequences, and 8% to 9% are seen once. The ten largest clonotypes hold approximately 22% of the sample. Input material: PBMCs or a T cell subset sorted from them (not recorded which). These receptors all stem from a man younger than 35 who had mild COVID-19 (a few samples of this study predate the infection). The sample titles of this study are shuffled in the database, so cell type and time point are left out; the donor was told from shared clones.

V usage is TRBV2 and J usage is TRBJ2-7; D is possibly TRBD1 (5 bases). Germline V CDR1 and CDR2: SNHLY, FYNNEI. The V gene lost 4 bases and the J gene lost 1 base, with 17 bases spanning the gap. The CDR3 runs to 16 residues. The CDR3 sequence: CASSVESGKKSYEQYV. The CDR3, as DNA: TGTGCCAGCAGTGTAGAATCAGGGAAAAAGTCCTACGAGCAGTACGTC.

Here the CDR3 reads CASSPMAGTGVGYTF. For the CDR3, the DNA is TGTGCCAGCAGCCCCATGGCCGGGACAGGGGTCGGCTACACCTTC. The chain employs TRBV12-3 or TRBV12-4 and TRBJ1-2; 10 bases match TRBD1. J lost 8 bases, V lost 6 bases, and 12 bases had no gene match. The CDR3 totals 15 residues.

This clonotype turned up a few times. The chain employs TRBV7-3 and TRBJ2-1; D uncertain. Between the trimmed V and J ends, which lost 5 bases and 2 bases, there was a span of 10 bases. The CDR3 covers 14 residues. The V gene's germline CDR1 is SGHTA and CDR2 FQGTGA. The CDR3 is CASSPRNTYNEQFF. The CDR3 nucleotides read TGTGCCAGCAGCCCCAGAAACACCTACAATGAGCAGTTCTTC.

This clonotype was observed many times. The chain links TRBV15 to TRBJ1-2, with D unclear. Germline assignment: CDR1 LNHNV and CDR2 YYDKDF (reference sequence). The CDR3 sequence is 15 residues long. V lost 0 bases and J 3 bases, leaving 11 bases between the germline ends. The chain's CDR3 is CATSRESGADYGYTF. The DNA of the CDR3 is TGTGCCACCAGCAGAGAGTCGGGAGCGGACTATGGCTACACCTTC.

The chain recombines TRBV12-3 or TRBV12-4 with TRBJ2-6; D uncertain. There are 14 residues in the CDR3. V lost 6 bases and J lost 0, with 6 bases in between. CDR3 nucleotides: TGTGCCAGCAGCCACCGCTCTGGGGCCAACGTCCTGACTTTC. As protein: CASSHRSGANVLTF.

The chain carries TRBV5-6 and TRBJ1-1, with TRBD1 as a possible D gene (5 bases). Trimming stripped 3 bases from V and 4 bases from J, with 10 bases between. CDR3 size: 13 residues. From germline, CDR1 is SGHDT and CDR2 YYEEEE. This chain's CDR3 is CASSSGKSTEAFF. CDR3 coding DNA: TGTGCCAGCAGCTCAGGGAAGTCCACTGAAGCTTTCTTT.

This clonotype was seen more than once but under ten times. The chain couples TRBV20-1 to TRBJ2-7, with D unclear. The germline V and J ends were trimmed by 3 bases and 5 bases, with 20 bases remaining between them. The CDR3 loop spans 15 amino acids. Germline values: CDR1 DFQATT, CDR2 SNEGSKA (reference sequence). The CDR3 DNA follows: TGCAGTGCTAGGACTTTAAGCGCGTCTGGCCACGAGCAGTACGTC. Translation gives CSARTLSASGHEQYV.

This clonotype has more than one count but fewer than ten. The chain joins TRBV3-1 to TRBJ2-7, with 7 bases lining up with TRBD1. Germline CDR1 is LGHDT and CDR2 is YNNKEL (reference sequence). J gave up 6 bases and V 5 bases, and 7 bases lay outside the gene matches. The CDR3 loop spans 13 amino acids. The CDR3 DNA is TGTGCCAGCAGCTCGACAGGGTTGGGCGAGCAGTACGTC. Translated, it gives CASSSTGLGEQYV.

This clonotype was recorded a few times. The chain employs TRBV7-2 and TRBJ1-5; D call uncertain. The CDR3 extends over 12 amino acids. Germline lookup yields CDR1 SGHTA and CDR2 FQGNSA. The V end lost 5 bases, the J end lost 11 bases, and 13 bases lay between the germline ends. This CDR3 reads CASSPLLGTQHF. CDR3 DNA sequence: TGTGCCAGCAGCCCCCTTCTAGGGACCCAGCATTTT.

On this clonotype: With a much larger clone just one base away, this may be a read error. The rearrangement uses TRBV5-1 and TRBJ2-3; the match to TRBD2 covers 8 bases. This CDR3 comprises 16 residues. Germline values: CDR1 SGHRS, CDR2 YFSETQ. CDR3 in amino acids: CASSLEYAGGTDTRYF. CDR3 nucleotides: TGCGCCAGCAGCTTGGAATATGCGGGGGGAACAGATACGCGGTATTTT. Drawing the rest from reference TRBV5-1 and TRBJ2-3, the complete variable domain is KAGVTQTPRYLIKTRGQQVTLSCSPISGHRSVSWYQQTPGQGLQFLFEYFSETQRNKGNFPGRFSGRQFSNSRSEMNVSTLELGDSALYLCASSLEYAGGTDTRYFGPGTRLTVL.